These T cell receptor beta chains were read from a single sample in a study of T cells in localized non-small cell lung cancer. Using immunoSEQ multiplex PCR, the repertoire was profiled, and TCRdb retains in-frame clones only, with some absent. The sample records about 28,000 clones, 80% to 95% being singletons. The source was peripheral blood, collected before any cancer treatment. These receptors all stem from a female donor over 55 with stage I lung adenocarcinoma. The CDR3 runs from the conserved cysteine through the conserved F or W. The D gene is left open where the match is weak. Not every row has a clone size; where given, it reads once, few, many or a size class.

j_call v_call clone_size d_call cdr3_aa cdr3_nt
TRBJ2-2 TRBV19 few TRBD1 CASSTRTGLGTGELFF TGTGCCAGTAGTACCCGGACAGGCTTAGGAACCGGGGAGCTGTTTTTT
TRBJ2-1 TRBV2 - - CASSEATDTNEQFF TGTGCCAGCAGTGAAGCGACGGATACGAATGAGCAGTTCTTC
TRBJ2-3 TRBV28 - - CRVADSTDTQYF TGTAGGGTGGCGGATTCCACAGATACGCAGTATTTT
TRBJ2-6 TRBV12-5 - - CASGLVHGVGANVLTF TGTGCTAGTGGTTTGGTACATGGTGTAGGGGCCAACGTCCTGACTTTC
TRBJ1-2 TRBV18 - - CASSPPPGAAVANYGYTF TGTGCCAGCTCACCACCCCCGGGGGCCGCGGTCGCTAACTATGGCTACACCTTC
TRBJ2-2 TRBV7-2 - - CASSLIEGTGELFF TGTGCCAGCAGCTTAATAGAGGGCACCGGGGAGCTGTTTTTT
TRBJ2-2 TRBV27 - - CASSFERTGELFF TGTGCCAGCAGTTTTGAACGCACCGGGGAGCTGTTTTTT
TRBJ1-4 TRBV30 once - CAANTGVRNEKLFF TGTGCCGCAAACACGGGGGTCCGTAATGAAAAACTGTTTTTT
TRBJ2-1 TRBV19 - TRBD1 CASSSRGGSSQFF TGTGCCAGTTCAAGTAGAGGGGGCTCTTCGCAGTTCTTC
TRBJ2-2 TRBV19 - TRBD2 CATHVSGGTGELFF TGTGCCACCCACGTTAGCGGGGGAACCGGGGAGCTGTTTTTT
TRBJ1-2 TRBV7-9 - TRBD1 CASSRGTDQPYGYTF TGTGCCAGCAGCCGAGGGACAGACCAACCCTATGGCTACACCTTC
TRBJ1-2 TRBV6-1 - TRBD1 CASNRDSNYGYTF TGTGCCAGCAACCGGGACAGTAACTATGGCTACACCTTC
TRBJ1-2 TRBV5-6 - - CASSLASGIRRYGYTF TGTGCCAGCAGCTTGGCTTCAGGGATCAGAAGGTATGGCTACACCTTC
TRBJ2-3 TRBV7-8 - TRBD2 CASSSQDTSADGGDTQYF TGTGCCAGCAGCTCGCAAGACACTAGCGCCGACGGGGGAGATACGCAGTATTTT
TRBJ1-4 TRBV19 - - CASRGPGSSEKLFF TGTGCCAGTAGAGGGCCTGGGAGTAGTGAAAAACTGTTTTTT
TRBJ2-1 TRBV5-1 - - CASSLQGQYNEQFF TGCGCCAGCAGCCTTCAGGGGCAGTACAATGAGCAGTTCTTC
TRBJ2-1 TRBV10-3 once TRBD2 CAISEASGAEFSYNEQFF TGTGCCATCAGTGAGGCTAGCGGAGCCGAATTCTCCTACAATGAGCAGTTCTTC